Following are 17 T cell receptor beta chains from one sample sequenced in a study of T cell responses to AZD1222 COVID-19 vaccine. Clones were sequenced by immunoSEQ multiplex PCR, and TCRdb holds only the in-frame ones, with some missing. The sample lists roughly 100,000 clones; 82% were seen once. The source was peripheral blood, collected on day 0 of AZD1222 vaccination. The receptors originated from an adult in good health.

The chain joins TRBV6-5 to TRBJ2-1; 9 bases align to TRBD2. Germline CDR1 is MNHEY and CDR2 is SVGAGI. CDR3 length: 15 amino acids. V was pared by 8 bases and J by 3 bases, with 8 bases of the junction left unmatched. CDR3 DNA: TGTGCCAGCCAACCCCTAGCGGGGAGCTACAATGAGCAGTTCTTC. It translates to CASQPLAGSYNEQFF.

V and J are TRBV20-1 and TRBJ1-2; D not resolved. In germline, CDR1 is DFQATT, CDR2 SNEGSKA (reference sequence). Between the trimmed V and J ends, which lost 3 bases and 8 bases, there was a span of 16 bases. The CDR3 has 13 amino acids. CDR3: CSASNLAHGGYTF. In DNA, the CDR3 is TGCAGTGCTAGTAATCTGGCCCACGGGGGCTACACCTTC.

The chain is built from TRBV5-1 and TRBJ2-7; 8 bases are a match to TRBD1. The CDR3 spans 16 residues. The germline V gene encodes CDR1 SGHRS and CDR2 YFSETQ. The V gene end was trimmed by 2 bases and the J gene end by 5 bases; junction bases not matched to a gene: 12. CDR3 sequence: CASSFNPLDRVHEQYF. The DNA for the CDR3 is TGCGCCAGCAGCTTCAACCCTCTGGACAGGGTCCACGAGCAGTACTTC.

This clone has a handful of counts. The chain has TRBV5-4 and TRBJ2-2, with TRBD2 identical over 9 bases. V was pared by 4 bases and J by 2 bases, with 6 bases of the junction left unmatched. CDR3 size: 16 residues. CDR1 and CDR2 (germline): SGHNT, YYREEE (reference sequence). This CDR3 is CASSTGLAFNTGELFF. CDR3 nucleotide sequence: TGTGCCAGCAGCACCGGACTAGCGTTTAACACCGGGGAGCTGTTTTTT.

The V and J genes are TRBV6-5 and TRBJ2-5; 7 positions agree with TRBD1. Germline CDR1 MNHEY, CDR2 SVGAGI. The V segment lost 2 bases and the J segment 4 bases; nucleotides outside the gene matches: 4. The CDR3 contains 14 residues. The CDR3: CASSYLAGGETQYF. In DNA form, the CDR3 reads TGTGCCAGCAGTTACCTAGCAGGGGGAGAGACCCAGTACTTC.

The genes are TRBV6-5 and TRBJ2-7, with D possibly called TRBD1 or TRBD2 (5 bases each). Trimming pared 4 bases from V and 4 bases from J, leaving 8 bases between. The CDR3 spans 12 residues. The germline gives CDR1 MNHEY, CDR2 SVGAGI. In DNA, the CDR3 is TGTGCCAGCAGTTCGGGGCAATACGAGCAGTACTTC. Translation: CASSSGQYEQYF.

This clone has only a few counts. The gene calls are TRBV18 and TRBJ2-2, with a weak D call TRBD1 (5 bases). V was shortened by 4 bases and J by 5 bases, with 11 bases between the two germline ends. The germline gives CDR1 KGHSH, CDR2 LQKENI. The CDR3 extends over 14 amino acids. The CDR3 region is CASSLLGATGELFF. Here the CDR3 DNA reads TGTGCCAGCTCACTCCTAGGGGCGACCGGGGAGCTGTTTTTT.

DNA of the CDR3: TGTGCCACCAGCAGTTTCGGGACACTCAAATACGAGCAGTACTTC. Translating it yields CATSSFGTLKYEQYF. The rearrangement links TRBV15 to TRBJ2-7, with D possibly TRBD1 on 6 matching bases. The CDR3 consists of 15 residues. The germline V and J ends were trimmed by 3 bases and 4 bases, with 16 bases remaining between them. Germline CDR1 and CDR2: LNHNV and YYDKDF (reference sequence).

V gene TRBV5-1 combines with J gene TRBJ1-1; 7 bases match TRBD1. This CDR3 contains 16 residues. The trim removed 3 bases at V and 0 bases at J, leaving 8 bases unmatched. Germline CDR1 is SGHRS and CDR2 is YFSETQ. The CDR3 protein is CASSWDSSPMNTEAFF. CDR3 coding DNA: TGCGCCAGCAGCTGGGACAGTTCTCCCATGAACACTGAAGCTTTCTTT.

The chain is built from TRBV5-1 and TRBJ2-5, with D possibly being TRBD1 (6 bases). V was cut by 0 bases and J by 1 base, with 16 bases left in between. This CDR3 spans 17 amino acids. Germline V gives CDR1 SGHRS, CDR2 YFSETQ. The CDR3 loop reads CASSLAKTGQIQETQYF. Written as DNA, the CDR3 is TGCGCCAGCAGCTTGGCCAAGACCGGACAGATCCAAGAGACCCAGTACTTC.

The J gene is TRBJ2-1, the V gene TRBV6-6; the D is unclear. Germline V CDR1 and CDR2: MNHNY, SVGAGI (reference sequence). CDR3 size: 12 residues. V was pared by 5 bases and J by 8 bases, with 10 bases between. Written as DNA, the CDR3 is TGTGCCAGCAGTCCTCTTAAACATGAGCAGTTCTTC. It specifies CASSPLKHEQFF.

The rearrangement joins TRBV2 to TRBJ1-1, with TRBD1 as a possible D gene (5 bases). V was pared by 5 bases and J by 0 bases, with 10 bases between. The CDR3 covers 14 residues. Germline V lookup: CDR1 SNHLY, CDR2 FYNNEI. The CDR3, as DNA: TGTGCCAGCAGTTACAGGACGATGAACACTGAAGCTTTCTTT. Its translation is CASSYRTMNTEAFF.

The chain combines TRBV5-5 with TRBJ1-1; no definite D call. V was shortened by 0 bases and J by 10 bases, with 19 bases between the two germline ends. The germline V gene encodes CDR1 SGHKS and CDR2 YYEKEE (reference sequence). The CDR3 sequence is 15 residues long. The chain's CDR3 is CASSLGLTLRIGAFF. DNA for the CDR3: TGTGCCAGCAGCTTGGGGCTAACTCTTCGAATTGGAGCTTTCTTT. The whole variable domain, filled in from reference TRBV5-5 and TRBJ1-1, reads DAGVTQSPTHLIKTRGQQVTLRCSPISGHKSVSWYQQVLGQGPQFIFQYYEKEERGRGNFPDRFSARQFPNYSSELNVNALLLGDSALYLCASSLGLTLRIGAFFGQGTRLTVV.

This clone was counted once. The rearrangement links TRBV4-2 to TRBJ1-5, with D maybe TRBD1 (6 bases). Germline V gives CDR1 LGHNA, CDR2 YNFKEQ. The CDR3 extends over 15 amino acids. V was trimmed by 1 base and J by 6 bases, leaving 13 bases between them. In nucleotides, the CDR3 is TGTGCCAGCAGCCAAGCCTCAGGGGATCCTCAGCCCCAGCATTTT. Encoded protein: CASSQASGDPQPQHF.

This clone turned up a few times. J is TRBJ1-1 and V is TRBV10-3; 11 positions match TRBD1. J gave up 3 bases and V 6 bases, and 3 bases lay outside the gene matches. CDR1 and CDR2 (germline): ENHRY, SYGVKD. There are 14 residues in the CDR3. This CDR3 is CAIRGGQGDTEAFF. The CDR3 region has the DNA TGTGCCATCAGGGGGGGACAGGGGGACACTGAAGCTTTCTTT.

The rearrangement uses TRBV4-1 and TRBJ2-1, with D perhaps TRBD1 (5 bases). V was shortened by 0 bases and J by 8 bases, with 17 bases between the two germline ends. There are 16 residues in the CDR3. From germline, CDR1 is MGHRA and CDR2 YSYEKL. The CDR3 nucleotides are TGCGCCAGCAGCCAAGAACTGGGGCTGAGCCAAGATGAGCAGTTCTTC. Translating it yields CASSQELGLSQDEQFF.

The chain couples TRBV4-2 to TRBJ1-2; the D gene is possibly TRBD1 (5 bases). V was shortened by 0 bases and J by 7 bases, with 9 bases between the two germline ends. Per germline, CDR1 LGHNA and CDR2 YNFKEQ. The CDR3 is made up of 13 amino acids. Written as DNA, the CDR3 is TGTGCCAGCAGCCAAGACGGGACCAGTGGCTACACCTTC. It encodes CASSQDGTSGYTF.